The TCR beta chain under discussion was sequenced for a study of shared clonotypes between healthy human individuals. Notes on the study in general: Donor clonotype sharing was expected to depend on sequencing depth.

Produced via immunoSEQ multiplex PCR; TCRdb's table is partial and in-frame only. The data contain approximately 2.1 million clones, approximately 95% of them singletons. In the case of this clone: Its antigen is unidentified.

This clonotype was obtained from a man younger than 30 in good health. Some clones in this sample may be carry-over from other donors' samples. The sample consisted of naive CD4+ T cells from PBMCs. The subset is: CD45RA+ positively selected.

The CDR3 loop reads CAVGVYEQYF. The DNA for the CDR3 is TGTGCCGTTGGGGTCTACGAGCAGTACTTC. The chain carries TRBV27 and TRBJ2-7; D remains ambiguous. Germline CDR1 reads MNHEY; CDR2 reads SMNVEV (reference sequence). Between the trimmed V and J ends, which lost 11 bases and 3 bases, there was a span of 8 bases. This CDR3 is built from 10 residues.